The source of this TCR beta chain is a study of control samples from healthy donors and cancer patients. This CDR3 spans 13 amino acids. With 0 bases removed from V and 6 bases from J, the gap between germline ends came to 7 bases. Germline CDR1 and CDR2: SGHNT and YENEEA. Generated by immunoSEQ multiplex PCR, the TCRdb table keeps only in-frame clones and is missing some. Here the sample spans 150,000 or so clones, roughly 94% being singletons. The chain carries TRBV11-3 and TRBJ2-3, with D hard to call. Sequencing was performed on PBMCs. The TCR was taken from a man aged 55 to 69 with colorectal cancer. CDR3 nucleotide sequence: TGTGCCAGCAGCTTAGAAAATCTGGATACGCAGTATTTT. Translated, it gives CASSLENLDTQYF.